A single T cell receptor beta chain is shown here with its context. Its specificity is not known. CD45RA-negative memory and CD45RA+ naive subsets were split from the CD4+ cells. The sample is drawn from a study of shared clonotypes between healthy human individuals. In the authors' methods: Sequence data from immunoSEQ were junction-only and lacked quality scores; consequently, filtering differed. The method was immunoSEQ multiplex PCR; TCRdb's version includes in-frame clones alone and lacks a portion of them. The V and J calls and clone size are taken from that table; D and trimming were inferred from the DNA. The sample records about 1.5 million clones, roughly 96% being singletons. CDR1 is MNHEY, CDR2 SMNVEV, per germline (reference sequence). The V end lost 2 bases, the J end lost 8 bases, and 16 bases lay between the germline ends. This CDR3 spans 15 amino acids. Findings of the study overall: Non-shared clonotypes had lower generation probabilities than clonotypes shared by all four sorted-subset donors. At large depth, rarefaction still showed sorted-subset sequencing to be incomplete.

This receptor was obtained from a man under 40 in good health. Sequencing was performed on naive CD4+ T cells sorted from blood. Indicated subset: CD45RA+ positively selected. This chain links TRBV27 with TRBJ2-1, with a weak D call TRBD2 (7 bases). CDR3 sequence: CASSLVGGRFHEQFF. Here the CDR3 DNA reads TGTGCCAGCAGTTTAGTCGGGGGGCGCTTCCATGAGCAGTTCTTC.